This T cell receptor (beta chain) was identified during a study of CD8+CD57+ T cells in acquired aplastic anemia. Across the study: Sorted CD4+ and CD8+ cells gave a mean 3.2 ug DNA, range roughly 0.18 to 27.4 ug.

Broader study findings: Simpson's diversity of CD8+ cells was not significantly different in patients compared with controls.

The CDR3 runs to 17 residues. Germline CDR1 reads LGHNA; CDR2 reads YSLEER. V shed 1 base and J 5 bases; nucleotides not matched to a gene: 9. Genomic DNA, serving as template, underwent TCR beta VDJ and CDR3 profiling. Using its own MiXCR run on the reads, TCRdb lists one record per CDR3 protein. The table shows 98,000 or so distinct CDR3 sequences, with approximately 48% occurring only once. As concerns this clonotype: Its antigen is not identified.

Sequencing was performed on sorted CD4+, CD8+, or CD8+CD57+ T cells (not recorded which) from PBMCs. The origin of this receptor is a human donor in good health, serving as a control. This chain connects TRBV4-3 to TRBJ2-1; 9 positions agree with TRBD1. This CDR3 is CASSQGAGTGTNNEQFF. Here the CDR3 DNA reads TGCGCCAGCAGCCAAGGCGCCGGGACAGGGACCAACAATGAGCAGTTCTTC.